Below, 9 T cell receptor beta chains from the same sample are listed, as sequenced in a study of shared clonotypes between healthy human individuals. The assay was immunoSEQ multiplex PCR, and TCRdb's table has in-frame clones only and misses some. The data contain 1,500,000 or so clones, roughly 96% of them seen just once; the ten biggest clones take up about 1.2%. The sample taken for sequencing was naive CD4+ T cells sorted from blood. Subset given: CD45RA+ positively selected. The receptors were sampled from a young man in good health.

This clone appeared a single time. CDR3 residues: CASSLWAGGNEKLFF. The DNA of the CDR3 is TGTGCCAGCAGCTTATGGGCAGGGGGAAATGAAAAACTGTTTTTT. This chain links TRBV11-2 with TRBJ1-4, with 7 bases fitting TRBD1. J lost 5 bases, V lost 2 bases, and 5 bases had no gene match. CDR1 is SGHAT, CDR2 FQNNGV, per germline. This CDR3 has 15 amino acids.

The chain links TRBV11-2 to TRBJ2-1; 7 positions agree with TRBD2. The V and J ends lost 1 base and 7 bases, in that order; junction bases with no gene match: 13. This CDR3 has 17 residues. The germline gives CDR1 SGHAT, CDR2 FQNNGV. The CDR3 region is CASSLGDRGRSGNEQFF. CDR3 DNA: TGTGCCAGCAGCTTAGGGGATCGCGGGAGAAGCGGTAATGAGCAGTTCTTC.

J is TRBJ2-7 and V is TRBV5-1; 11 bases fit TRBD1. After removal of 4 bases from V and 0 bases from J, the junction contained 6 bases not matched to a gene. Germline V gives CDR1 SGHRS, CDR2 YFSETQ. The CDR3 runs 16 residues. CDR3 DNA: TGCGCCAGCAGCCGCCGGACAGGGGGCAGCTCCTACGAGCAGTACTTC. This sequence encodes CASSRRTGGSSYEQYF.

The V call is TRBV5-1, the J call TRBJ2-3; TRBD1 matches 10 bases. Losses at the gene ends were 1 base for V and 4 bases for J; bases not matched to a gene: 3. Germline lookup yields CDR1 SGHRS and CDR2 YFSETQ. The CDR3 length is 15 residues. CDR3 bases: TGCGCCAGCAGCTTGTTGGGACAGGGGCCAGATACGCAGTATTTT. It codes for CASSLLGQGPDTQYF. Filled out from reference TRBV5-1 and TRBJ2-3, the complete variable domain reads KAGVTQTPRYLIKTRGQQVTLSCSPISGHRSVSWYQQTPGQGLQFLFEYFSETQRNKGNFPGRFSGRQFSNSRSEMNVSTLELGDSALYLCASSLLGQGPDTQYFGPGTRLTVL.

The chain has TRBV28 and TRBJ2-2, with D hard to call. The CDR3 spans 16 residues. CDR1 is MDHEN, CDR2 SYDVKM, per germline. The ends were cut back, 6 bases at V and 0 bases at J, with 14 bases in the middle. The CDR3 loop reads CASSSTLRANTGELFF. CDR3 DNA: TGTGCCAGCAGCTCCACCCTTCGTGCGAACACCGGGGAGCTGTTTTTT. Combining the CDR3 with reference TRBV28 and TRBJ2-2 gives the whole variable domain DVKVTQSSRYLVKRTGEKVFLECVQDMDHENMFWYRQDPGLGLRLIYFSYDVKMKEKGDIPEGYSVSREKKERFSLILESASTNQTSMYLCASSSTLRANTGELFFGEGSRLTVL.

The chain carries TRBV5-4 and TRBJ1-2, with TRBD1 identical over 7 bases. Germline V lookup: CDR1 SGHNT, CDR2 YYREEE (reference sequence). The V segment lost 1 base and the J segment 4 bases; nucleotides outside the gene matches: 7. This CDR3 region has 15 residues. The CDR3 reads CASSLKGAAFYGYTF. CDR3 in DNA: TGTGCCAGCAGCTTGAAGGGGGCAGCCTTCTATGGCTACACCTTC.

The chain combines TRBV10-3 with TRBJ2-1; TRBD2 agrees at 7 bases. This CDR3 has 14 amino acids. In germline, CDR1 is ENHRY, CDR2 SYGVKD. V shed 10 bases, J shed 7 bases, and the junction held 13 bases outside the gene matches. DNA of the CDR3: TGTGCCACTTTCGACCCGGGACTACCGAATGAGCAGTTCTTC. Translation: CATFDPGLPNEQFF.

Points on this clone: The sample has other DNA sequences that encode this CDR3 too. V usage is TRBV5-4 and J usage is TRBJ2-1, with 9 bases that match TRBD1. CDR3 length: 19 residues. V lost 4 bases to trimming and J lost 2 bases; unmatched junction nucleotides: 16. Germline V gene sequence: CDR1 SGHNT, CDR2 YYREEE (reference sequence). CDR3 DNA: TGTGCCAGCAGCGGCCGGGACAGGGAACGAGGGAAGACCTACAATGAGCAGTTCTTC. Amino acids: CASSGRDRERGKTYNEQFF. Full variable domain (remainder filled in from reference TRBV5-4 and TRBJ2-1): ETGVTQSPTHLIKTRGQQVTLRCSSQSGHNTVSWYQQALGQGPQFIFQYYREEENGRGNFPPRFSGLQFPNYSSELNVNALELDDSALYLCASSGRDRERGKTYNEQFFGPGTRLTVL.

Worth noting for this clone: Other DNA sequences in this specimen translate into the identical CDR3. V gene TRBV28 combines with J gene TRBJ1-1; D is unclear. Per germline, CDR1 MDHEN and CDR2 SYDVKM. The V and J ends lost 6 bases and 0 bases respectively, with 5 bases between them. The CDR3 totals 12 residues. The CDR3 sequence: CASSPLNTEAFF. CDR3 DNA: TGTGCCAGCAGCCCATTGAACACTGAAGCTTTCTTT. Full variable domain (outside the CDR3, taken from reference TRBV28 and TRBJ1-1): DVKVTQSSRYLVKRTGEKVFLECVQDMDHENMFWYRQDPGLGLRLIYFSYDVKMKEKGDIPEGYSVSREKKERFSLILESASTNQTSMYLCASSPLNTEAFFGQGTRLTVV.